These 10 T cell receptor beta chains originate from one sample sequenced in a study of blood T cell repertoires in COVID-19. Sequencing used immunoSEQ multiplex PCR; TCRdb keeps in-frame clones, though not all of them. Altogether 30,000 to 45,000 clones are present, about 88% being singletons, with the ten largest covering around 36%. Sequencing was carried out using peripheral blood. These receptors all come from a man in his 70s with active COVID-19.

The chain links TRBV11-3 to TRBJ2-1; 8 bases fit TRBD1. The ends lost 5 bases at V and 2 bases at J; junction bases unmatched: 5. The CDR3 has 15 residues. Germline V gene sequence: CDR1 SGHNT, CDR2 YENEEA. This CDR3 reads CASSTQGAAYNEQFF. For the CDR3, the DNA is TGTGCCAGCAGCACCCAGGGGGCCGCCTACAATGAGCAGTTCTTC.

The rearrangement joins TRBV3-1 (or the pseudogene TRBV3-2) to TRBJ1-2; 8 positions agree with TRBD1. J was trimmed by 4 bases and V by 6 bases; bases with no gene match: 4. The germline V gene has CDR1 LGHDT and CDR2 YNNKEL (reference sequence). This CDR3 has 13 amino acids. The CDR3 DNA follows: TGTGCCAGCAGGACAACAGGGGGCTATGGCTACACCTTC. It codes for CASRTTGGYGYTF.

The V call is TRBV19, the J call TRBJ2-2, with 8 positions matching TRBD2. The germline V gene encodes CDR1 LNHDA and CDR2 SQIVND (reference sequence). J gave up 4 bases and V 5 bases, and 6 bases lay outside the gene matches. CDR3 length: 15 residues. The CDR3 coding sequence is TGTGCCAGTAGTGTAGGGCTAGCGGGCACCGGGGAGCTGTTTTTT. It codes for CASSVGLAGTGELFF.

This sequence joins TRBV18 and TRBJ2-7; D might be TRBD1 (6 bases). The CDR3 has 14 amino acids. Germline CDR1 reads KGHSH; CDR2 reads LQKENI. V dropped 3 bases and J dropped 4 bases, with 13 bases sitting between them. The CDR3 sequence: CASSPGTYRYEQYF. DNA of the CDR3: TGTGCCAGCTCACCCGGGACATATCGATACGAGCAGTACTTC.

V is TRBV6-2 or TRBV6-3 and J is TRBJ2-1; weak D call: TRBD1 (6 bases). This CDR3 is 14 amino acids long. The germline V and J ends were trimmed by 0 bases and 4 bases, with 7 bases remaining between them. Germline lookup yields CDR1 MNHEY and CDR2 SVGEGT. CDR3 region: CASSYSGTYNEQFF. As DNA, the CDR3 is TGTGCCAGCAGTTACTCAGGGACATACAATGAGCAGTTCTTC.

This clone was seen just once. The J gene is TRBJ2-1, the V gene TRBV7-2; 8 positions agree with TRBD1. CDR3 size: 16 residues. Germline lookup yields CDR1 SGHTA and CDR2 FQGNSA. V was clipped by 5 bases and J by 6 bases; unmatched bases: 12. The CDR3 DNA follows: TGTGCCAGCAGCGCGTCGGACAGGGCCTACCGCAATGAGCAGTTCTTC. Translating it yields CASSASDRAYRNEQFF.

The V gene is TRBV10-2, the J gene TRBJ1-6; no firm D call. The CDR3 totals 13 residues. V lost 5 bases, J lost 10 bases, and 12 bases lay in between. The V gene's germline CDR1 is WSHSY and CDR2 SAAADI. The chain's CDR3 is CASSNSPRSPLHF. The CDR3 region has the DNA TGCGCCAGCAGTAACTCCCCTCGCTCACCCCTCCACTTT.

The genes are TRBV28 and TRBJ2-7; perhaps TRBD1 as D (6 bases). Germline assignment: CDR1 MDHEN and CDR2 SYDVKM. V lost 3 bases, J lost 7 bases, and 19 bases lay in between. CDR3 length: 15 residues. CDR3 loop: CASSFRGQGRREQYF. CDR3 nucleotides: TGTGCCAGCAGTTTCCGAGGGCAGGGGCGGAGAGAGCAGTACTTC.

CDR3 protein: CASSRDRVPYEQYF. CDR3 bases: TGCGCCAGCAGCCGGGACAGGGTGCCCTACGAGCAGTACTTC. The chain joins TRBV4-3 to TRBJ2-7, with 9 nucleotides matching TRBD1. CDR1 and CDR2 (germline): LGHNA, YSLEER. V was pared by 4 bases and J by 2 bases, with 3 bases of the junction left unmatched. The CDR3 loop spans 14 amino acids.

The CDR3 loop reads CASAPGFPLTQPQHF. Written as DNA, the CDR3 is TGTGCCAGCGCTCCGGGGTTCCCCCTTACTCAGCCCCAGCATTTT. The chain couples TRBV28 to TRBJ1-5, with D uncertain. Per the germline V gene, CDR1 is MDHEN and CDR2 is SYDVKM. V lost 8 bases and J 6 bases, leaving 20 bases between the germline ends. This CDR3 spans 15 amino acids. Complete variable domain (other parts from reference TRBV28 and TRBJ1-5): DVKVTQSSRYLVKRTGEKVFLECVQDMDHENMFWYRQDPGLGLRLIYFSYDVKMKEKGDIPEGYSVSREKKERFSLILESASTNQTSMYLCASAPGFPLTQPQHFGDGTRLSIL.